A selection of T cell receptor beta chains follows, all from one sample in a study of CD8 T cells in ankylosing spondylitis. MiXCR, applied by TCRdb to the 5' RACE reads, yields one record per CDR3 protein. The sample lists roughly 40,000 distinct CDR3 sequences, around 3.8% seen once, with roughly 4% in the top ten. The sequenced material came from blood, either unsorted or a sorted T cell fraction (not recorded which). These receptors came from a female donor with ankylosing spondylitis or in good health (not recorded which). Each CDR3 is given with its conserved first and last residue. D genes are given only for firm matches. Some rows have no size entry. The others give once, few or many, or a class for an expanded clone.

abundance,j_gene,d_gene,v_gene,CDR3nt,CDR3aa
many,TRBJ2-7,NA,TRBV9,TGTGCCAGCAGCCCATCCTCTAGTTTACCCTACGAGCAGTACTTC,CASSPSSSLPYEQYF
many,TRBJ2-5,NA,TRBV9,TGTGCCAGCAGCGGGGTCCTTGAGACCCAGTACTTC,CASSGVLETQYF
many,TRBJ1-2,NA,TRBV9,TGTGCCAGCAGCGGTCGAGGAGGCTACACCTTC,CASSGRGGYTF
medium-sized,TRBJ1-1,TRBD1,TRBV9,TGTGCCAGCAGCGTAGGACAGGGGAGTACCACTGAAGCTTTCTTT,CASSVGQGSTTEAFF
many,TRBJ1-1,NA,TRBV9,TGTGCCAGCAGCGTTGAGGTGTCCACTGAAGCTTTCTTT,CASSVEVSTEAFF
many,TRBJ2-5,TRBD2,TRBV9,TGTGCCAGCAGCGTAGGGACTAGCGGGGGGGTACAAGAGACCCAGTACTTC,CASSVGTSGGVQETQYF
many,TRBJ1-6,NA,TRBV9,TGTGCCAGCAGCGTAGGGGCGGGGTCGTTAAATTCACCCCTCCACTTT,CASSVGAGSLNSPLHF
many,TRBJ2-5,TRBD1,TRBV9,TGTGCCAGCAGCATGGGACAGGGAGAGACCCAGTACTTC,CASSMGQGETQYF
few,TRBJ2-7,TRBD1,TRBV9,TGTGCCAGCAGCGCGGACAGGGGGTACAACCACGAGCAGTACTTC,CASSADRGYNHEQYF
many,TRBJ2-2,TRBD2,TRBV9,TGTGCCAGCAGCCCCACCGGGACTACCAACACCGGGGAGCTGTTTTTT,CASSPTGTTNTGELFF
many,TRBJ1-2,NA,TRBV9,TGTGCCAGCAGCGTAGCCCTCAGTGTGGAGGCGGGTGGCTACACCTTC,CASSVALSVEAGGYTF
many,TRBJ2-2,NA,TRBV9,TGTGCCAGCAGCGTAGGTGCAGGGATGAACACCGGGGAGCTGTTTTTT,CASSVGAGMNTGELFF
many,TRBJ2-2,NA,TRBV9,TGTGCCAGCAGCGTAGCTACGGGGAGTGGGGAGCTGTTTTTT,CASSVATGSGELFF
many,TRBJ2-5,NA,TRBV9,TGTGCCAGCAGTGAATCTCCGGGCGTCCAAGAGACCCAGTACTTC,CASSESPGVQETQYF
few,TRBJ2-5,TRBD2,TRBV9,TGTGCCAGCAGCGTAGGTGGGAGCGGGGCGCAGCAAGAGACCCAGTACTTC,CASSVGGSGAQQETQYF
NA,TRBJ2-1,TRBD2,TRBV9,TGTGCCAGCAACGATGACGGGCTAGCGGGGGGTGCACCCCTCAATGAGCAGTTCTTC,CASNDDGLAGGAPLNEQFF
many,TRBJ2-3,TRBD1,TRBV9,TGTGCCAGCAGCGTAGGGGGACAGGGGCAAGATACGCAGTATTTT,CASSVGGQGQDTQYF
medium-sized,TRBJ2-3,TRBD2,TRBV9,TGTGCCAGCAGCGTAGTGGGACTAGCGAACACAGATACGCAGTATTTT,CASSVVGLANTDTQYF
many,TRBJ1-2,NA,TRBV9,TGTGCCAGCAGCGCGCGGAGGGGATCAAACTATGGCTACACCTTC,CASSARRGSNYGYTF
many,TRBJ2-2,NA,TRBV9,TGTGCCAGCAGCGCTTCAGGGGTCACCGGGGAGCTGTTTTTT,CASSASGVTGELFF
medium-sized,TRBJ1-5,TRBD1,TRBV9,TGTGCCAGCAGCGCCAGCGGGACAGCTAATCAGCCCCAGCATTTT,CASSASGTANQPQHF
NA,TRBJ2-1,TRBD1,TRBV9,TGTGCCGGCAGCTCCCAGGGGACAGACTACAATGAGCGGTTCTTC,CAGSSQGTDYNERFF
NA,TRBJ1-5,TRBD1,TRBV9,TGTGCCAGCAGCGGACAGGGGGGGCAGCCCCAGCATTTT,CASSGQGGQPQHF
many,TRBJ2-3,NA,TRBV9,TGTGCCAGCAGCATTAGCGGCCCTAGCACAGATACGCAGTATTTT,CASSISGPSTDTQYF
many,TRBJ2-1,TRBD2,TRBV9,TGTGCCAGCAGCGTAGGGGCGGGGGGGCCTTTTGAGCAGTTCTTC,CASSVGAGGPFEQFF
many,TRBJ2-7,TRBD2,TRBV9,TGTGCCAGCAGCGTGTTTGCGGGGGTCCTCTACGAGCAGTACTTC,CASSVFAGVLYEQYF
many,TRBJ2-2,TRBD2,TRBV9,TGTGCCAGCAGCGTAGGGCTAGCGGGGAGGACCGGGGAGCTGTTTTTT,CASSVGLAGRTGELFF
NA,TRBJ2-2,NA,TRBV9,TGTGCCAGCAGCGTAGACCACCTAAACACCGGGGAGCTGTTTTTT,CASSVDHLNTGELFF
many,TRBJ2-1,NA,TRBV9,TGTGCCAGCAGCGTAGCTCCCTCCAGTGGGCCCTACAATGAGCAGTTCTTC,CASSVAPSSGPYNEQFF